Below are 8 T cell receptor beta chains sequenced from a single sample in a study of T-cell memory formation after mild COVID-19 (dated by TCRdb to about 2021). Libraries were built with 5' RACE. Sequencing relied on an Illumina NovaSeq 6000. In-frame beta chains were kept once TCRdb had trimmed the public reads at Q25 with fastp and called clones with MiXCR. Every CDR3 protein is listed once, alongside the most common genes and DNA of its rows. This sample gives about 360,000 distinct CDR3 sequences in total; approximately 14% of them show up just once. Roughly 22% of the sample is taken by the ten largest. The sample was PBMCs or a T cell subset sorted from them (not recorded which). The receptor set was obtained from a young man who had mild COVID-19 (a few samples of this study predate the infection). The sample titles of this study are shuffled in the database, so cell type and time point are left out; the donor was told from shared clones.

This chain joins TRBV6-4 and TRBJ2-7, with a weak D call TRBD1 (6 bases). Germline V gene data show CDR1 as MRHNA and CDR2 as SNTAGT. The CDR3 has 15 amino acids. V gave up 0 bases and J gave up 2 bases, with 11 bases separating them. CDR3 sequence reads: CASSDSLGDTYEQYV. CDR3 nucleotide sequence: TGTGCCAGCAGTGACTCGTTGGGGGACACCTACGAGCAGTACGTC.

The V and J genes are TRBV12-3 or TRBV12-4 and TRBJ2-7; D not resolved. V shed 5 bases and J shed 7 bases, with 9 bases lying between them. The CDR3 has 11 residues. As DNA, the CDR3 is TGTGCCAGCAGTATGTCGTCTGAGCAGTACTTC. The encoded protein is CASSMSSEQYF.

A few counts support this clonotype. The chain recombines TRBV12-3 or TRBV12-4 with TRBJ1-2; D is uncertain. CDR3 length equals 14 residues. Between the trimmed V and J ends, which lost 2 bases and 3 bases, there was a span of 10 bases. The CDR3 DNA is TGTGCCAGCAGTTTAATGGCCAGGCACTATGGCTACACCTTC. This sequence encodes CASSLMARHYGYTF.

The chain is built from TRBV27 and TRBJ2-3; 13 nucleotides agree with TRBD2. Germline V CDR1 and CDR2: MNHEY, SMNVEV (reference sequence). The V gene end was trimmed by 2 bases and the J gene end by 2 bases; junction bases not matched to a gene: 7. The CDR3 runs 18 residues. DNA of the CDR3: TGTGCCAGCAGTTTAAACCCGGGGACTAGCGGGATCACAGATACGCAGTATTTT. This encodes CASSLNPGTSGITDTQYF.

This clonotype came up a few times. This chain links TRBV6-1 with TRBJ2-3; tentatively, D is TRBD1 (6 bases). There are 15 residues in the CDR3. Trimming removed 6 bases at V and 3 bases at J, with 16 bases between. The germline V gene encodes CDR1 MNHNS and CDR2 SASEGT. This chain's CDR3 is CASRRMTGFTDTQYF. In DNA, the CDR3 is TGTGCCAGCAGGAGGATGACAGGCTTTACAGATACGCAGTATTTT.

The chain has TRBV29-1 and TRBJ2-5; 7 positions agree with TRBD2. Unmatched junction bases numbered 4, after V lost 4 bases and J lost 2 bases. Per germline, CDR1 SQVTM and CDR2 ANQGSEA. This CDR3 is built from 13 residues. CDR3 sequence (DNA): TGCAGCGTTGCGAGCGGGGTACAAGAGACCCAGTACTTC. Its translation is CSVASGVQETQYF. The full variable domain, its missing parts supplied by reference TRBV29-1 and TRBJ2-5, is SAVISQKPSRDICQRGTSLTIQCQVDSQVTMMFWYRQQPGQSLTLIATANQGSEATYESGFVIDKFPISRPNLTFSTLTVSNMSPEDSSIYLCSVASGVQETQYFGPGTRLLVL.

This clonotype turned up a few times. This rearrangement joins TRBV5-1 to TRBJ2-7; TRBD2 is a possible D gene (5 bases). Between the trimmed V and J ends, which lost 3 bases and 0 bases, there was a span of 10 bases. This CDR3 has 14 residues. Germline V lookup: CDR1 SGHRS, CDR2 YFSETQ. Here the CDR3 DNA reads TGCGCCAGCAGCTGGACTGTTGGCTCCTACGAGCAGTACTTC. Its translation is CASSWTVGSYEQYF. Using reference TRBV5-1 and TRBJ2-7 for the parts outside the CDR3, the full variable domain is KAGVTQTPRYLIKTRGQQVTLSCSPISGHRSVSWYQQTPGQGLQFLFEYFSETQRNKGNFPGRFSGRQFSNSRSEMNVSTLELGDSALYLCASSWTVGSYEQYFGPGTRLTVT.

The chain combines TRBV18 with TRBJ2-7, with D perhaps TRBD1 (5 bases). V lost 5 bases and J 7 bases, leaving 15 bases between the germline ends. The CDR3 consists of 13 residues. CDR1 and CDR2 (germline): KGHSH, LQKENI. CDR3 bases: TGTGCCAGCTCATCGCAATTTGCAGGGGAGCAGTACGTC. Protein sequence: CASSSQFAGEQYV.